The subject of this entry is one T cell receptor (beta chain). A much larger clone lies a single base off, so this may be a read error. The final CDR3 position lacks the conserved phenylalanine or tryptophan, pointing to a likely read error. The germline gives CDR1 SGHAT, CDR2 FQNNGV. V gave up 5 bases and J gave up 0 bases; unmatched junction bases: 7. The CDR3 totals 16 residues. MiXCR, run by TCRdb on the reads, gives a single entry per CDR3 protein. The sample includes approximately 500,000 distinct CDR3 sequences, 16% seen only once; the top ten take roughly a quarter. This record belongs to a study of T cell repertoires in cytomegalovirus infection.

The sequencing sample was made of CD8+ T cells from PBMCs. The receptor's source is a human donor in good health (CMV status not recorded). Some clones in this sample may be carry-over from other donors' samples. V and J are TRBV11-2 and TRBJ1-5, with TRBD1 matching over 7 bases. CDR3 bases: TGTGCCAGCAGCCCCGGGGACAGCCTTAGCAATCAGCCCCAGCATTCT. Residues: CASSPGDSLSNQPQHS.